One and the same sample provided the 21 T cell receptor beta chains below, sequenced in a study of CD8 T cells in Susac syndrome. RNA was extracted with the RNeasy kit, and a quantity of about 0.45 to 1 ug was reverse transcribed using random hexamers. TCRdb re-analysed the immunoSEQ multiplex PCR reads in MiXCR, keeping a single row per CDR3 protein. The sample holds about 210,000 distinct CDR3 sequences, 94% seen once. The sample taken for sequencing was CD4+ T cells from PBMCs. The receptor set was obtained from a human donor with Susac syndrome.

This sequence joins TRBV3-1 and TRBJ2-3; D is uncertain. V was shortened by 0 bases and J by 1 base, with 2 bases between the two germline ends. The CDR3 consists of 13 residues. Germline CDR1 reads LGHDT; CDR2 reads YNNKEL (reference sequence). Here the CDR3 reads CASSQEGTDTQYF. The CDR3 bases are TGTGCCAGCAGCCAAGAGGGCACAGATACGCAGTATTTT.

The chain joins TRBV5-4 to TRBJ2-1, with TRBD1 as a possible D gene (5 bases). The CDR3 spans 13 residues. CDR1 and CDR2 from the germline V gene are SGHNT and YYREEE (reference sequence). Trimming removed 5 bases at V and 5 bases at J, with 11 bases between. The DNA of the CDR3 is TGTGCCAGCAGTCACAGGAGAAACAATGAGCAGTTCTTC. This gives the protein CASSHRRNNEQFF. Filled out from reference TRBV5-4 and TRBJ2-1, the complete variable domain reads ETGVTQSPTHLIKTRGQQVTLRCSSQSGHNTVSWYQQALGQGPQFIFQYYREEENGRGNFPPRFSGLQFPNYSSELNVNALELDDSALYLCASSHRRNNEQFFGPGTRLTVL.

The rearrangement links TRBV5-1 to TRBJ2-5, with a possible D match to TRBD2 (5 bases). Germline loops: CDR1 SGHRS, CDR2 YFSETQ. This CDR3 comprises 16 residues. V dropped 6 bases and J dropped 0 bases, with 18 bases sitting between them. CDR3 residues: CASTNRGIGYQETQYF. CDR3 coding DNA: TGCGCCAGCACTAACCGGGGAATAGGGTACCAAGAGACCCAGTACTTC.

V and J are TRBV30 and TRBJ1-5; 8 bases line up with TRBD1. The CDR3 is made up of 16 amino acids. CDR1 GTSNPN and CDR2 SVGIG come from the germline V gene (reference sequence). V dropped 5 bases and J dropped 1; count of bases not matched to a gene: 10. CDR3 loop: CAWALTGGESNQPQHF. The CDR3 DNA is TGTGCCTGGGCCCTCACAGGGGGAGAGAGCAATCAGCCCCAGCATTTT.

The rearrangement uses TRBV11-2 and TRBJ2-7; D remains unclear. V was trimmed by 0 bases and J by 4 bases, leaving 10 bases between them. The CDR3 sequence is 14 residues long. Germline CDR1 reads SGHAT; CDR2 reads FQNNGV. CDR3 DNA: TGTGCCAGCAGCTTAGAACCTATGGAGTACGAGCAGTACTTC. It specifies CASSLEPMEYEQYF.

V usage is TRBV9 and J usage is TRBJ2-2; D is undetermined. V was clipped by 3 bases and J by 6 bases, with 12 bases between them. The CDR3 is 14 amino acids. Per the germline V gene, CDR1 is SGDLS and CDR2 is YYNGEE. This CDR3 reads CASSAMKSAGELFF. In DNA form, the CDR3 reads TGTGCCAGCAGCGCGATGAAGTCCGCCGGGGAGCTGTTTTTT.

V and J are TRBV9 and TRBJ1-2; no clear D gene. V was trimmed by 0 bases and J by 3 bases, leaving 12 bases between them. There are 15 residues in the CDR3. CDR1 and CDR2 (germline): SGDLS, YYNGEE. In nucleotides, the CDR3 is TGTGCCAGCAGCGTAGCTGAGGCAGCAGACTATGGCTACACCTTC. Translated, it gives CASSVAEAADYGYTF.

The chain recombines TRBV5-5 with TRBJ1-5, with D perhaps TRBD1 (5 bases). V lost 3 bases to trimming and J lost 2 bases, with 12 bases between them. CDR1 and CDR2 (germline): SGHKS, YYEKEE (reference sequence). The CDR3 loop spans 15 amino acids. CDR3 sequence (DNA): TGTGCCAGCAGCTCGGGGGTGCTAGGCAATCAGCCCCAGCATTTT. Protein: CASSSGVLGNQPQHF.

CDR3 DNA: TGTGCCACCAGTGACCGAGGACGGCTAAGAGACACCGGGGAGCTGTTTTTT. Protein sequence: CATSDRGRLRDTGELFF. The rearrangement joins TRBV24-1 to TRBJ2-2; D unresolved. The V and J ends lost 4 bases and 3 bases respectively, with 17 bases between them. The CDR3 is 17 residues long. The germline V gene has CDR1 KGHDR and CDR2 SFDVKD.

This chain connects TRBV30 to TRBJ2-5; 8 bases map to TRBD2. The CDR3 covers 15 residues. Germline V gives CDR1 GTSNPN, CDR2 SVGIG (reference sequence). V shed 1 base, J shed 1 base, and the junction held 5 bases outside the gene matches. The CDR3: CAWSGSGGGQETQYF. The CDR3 DNA follows: TGTGCCTGGAGTGGGAGCGGGGGTGGCCAAGAGACCCAGTACTTC.

This rearrangement joins TRBV5-1 to TRBJ2-5; D unresolved. V lost 3 bases and J lost 1, with 7 bases in between. This CDR3 contains 13 residues. CDR1 is SGHRS, CDR2 YFSETQ, per germline. CDR3 sequence reads: CASSSLIQETQYF. The CDR3 coding sequence is TGCGCCAGCAGCTCCCTAATCCAAGAGACCCAGTACTTC.

In DNA form, the CDR3 reads TGTGCCAGCAGCTTAGTGGACAGGGAACAGCCCCAGCATTTT. The encoded protein is CASSLVDREQPQHF. The gene calls are TRBV5-5 and TRBJ1-5; 8 bases line up with TRBD1. The germline CDR1 and CDR2 sequences are SGHKS and YYEKEE (reference sequence). The V and J ends lost 2 bases and 7 bases, in that order; junction bases with no gene match: 5. CDR3 length equals 14 residues.

This clonotype was detected only once. This chain's CDR3 is CAWSVDKGSRTGQHF. CDR3 DNA sequence: TGTGCCTGGAGCGTGGATAAGGGGAGCCGGACAGGACAGCATTTT. This chain connects TRBV30 to TRBJ1-5; 7 nucleotides line up with TRBD1. V dropped 3 bases and J dropped 13; count of bases not matched to a gene: 18. The germline CDR1 and CDR2 sequences are GTSNPN and SVGIG (reference sequence). This CDR3 spans 15 amino acids.

V usage is TRBV6-2 or TRBV6-3 and J usage is TRBJ2-7, with 13 bases that match TRBD2. With 6 bases clipped from V and 1 base from J, the junction kept 3 bases outside the gene matches. The CDR3 length is 15 residues. The germline V gene has CDR1 MNHEY and CDR2 SVGEGT. The CDR3 loop reads CASRQGLAGSYEQYF. DNA for the CDR3: TGTGCCAGCAGACAGGGACTAGCGGGGTCCTACGAGCAGTACTTC.

The chain recombines TRBV7-8 with TRBJ1-4, with 9 bases fitting TRBD1. The germline V gene encodes CDR1 SGHVS and CDR2 FQNEAQ. V lost 7 bases to trimming and J lost 4 bases; unmatched junction nucleotides: 4. The CDR3 contains 14 residues. Here the CDR3 DNA reads TGTGCCAGCAAAATGGACAGGGGTAATGAAAAACTGTTTTTT. Encoded protein: CASKMDRGNEKLFF.

The genes are TRBV11-2 and TRBJ2-7; no clear D gene. The ends were cut back, 3 bases at V and 7 bases at J, with 22 bases in the middle. This CDR3 comprises 16 residues. The germline CDR1 and CDR2 sequences are SGHAT and FQNNGV. The CDR3 coding sequence is TGTGCCAGCAGCTTTACCCCCCAAGGTGCCCGGTCGGAGCAGTACTTC. This encodes CASSFTPQGARSEQYF.

V is TRBV7-9 and J is TRBJ2-4; D is unresolved. From germline, CDR1 is SEHNR and CDR2 FQNEAQ (reference sequence). V lost 4 bases and J lost 3, with 10 bases in between. This CDR3 is 14 amino acids long. CDR3 protein: CASSSRTVKNIQYF. DNA of the CDR3: TGTGCCAGCAGCTCACGGACGGTCAAAAACATTCAGTACTTC. The full variable domain, in which reference TRBV7-9 and TRBJ2-4 provide the parts outside the CDR3, is DTGVSQNPRHKITKRGQNVTFRCDPISEHNRLYWYRQTLGQGPEFLTYFQNEAQLEKSRLLSDRFSAERPKGSFSTLEIQRTEQGDSAMYLCASSSRTVKNIQYFGAGTRLSVL.

This clonotype was seen only a few times. The CDR3 DNA reads as TGCGCCAGCAGCCAAGAGGTGGACCGACCTGAGGACTACGAGCAGTACTTC. Protein product: CASSQEVDRPEDYEQYF. The rearrangement links TRBV4-1 to TRBJ2-7; no reliable D call. The CDR3 extends over 17 amino acids. V was clipped by 0 bases and J by 3 bases, with 18 bases between them. The germline V gene encodes CDR1 MGHRA and CDR2 YSYEKL.

The V call is TRBV3-1, the J call TRBJ1-1, with no clear D. The CDR3 totals 11 residues. Germline V gives CDR1 LGHDT, CDR2 YNNKEL (reference sequence). With 1 base removed from V and 8 bases from J, the gap between germline ends came to 5 bases. This chain's CDR3 is CASSQAKEAFF. The CDR3 bases are TGTGCCAGCAGCCAAGCAAAAGAAGCTTTCTTT.

J is TRBJ1-5 and V is TRBV5-8; perhaps TRBD1 as D (6 bases). CDR3 length equals 14 residues. CDR1 is SGHTS, CDR2 YDEGEE, per germline. The ends were cut back, 3 bases at V and 4 bases at J, with 11 bases in the middle. The CDR3 DNA follows: TGTGCCAGCAGCTATAACAGGGCTAATCAGCCCCAGCATTTT. Translating gives CASSYNRANQPQHF.

The table lists this clonotype with a count of one. CDR3 sequence: CASSVVGDMNTEAFF. CDR3 DNA: TGTGCCAGCAGCGTAGTGGGGGACATGAACACTGAAGCTTTCTTT. The chain combines TRBV9 with TRBJ1-1; a weak D match, TRBD1 (6 bases). Germline CDR1 is SGDLS and CDR2 is YYNGEE. The V end lost 0 bases, the J end lost 0 bases, and 9 bases lay between the germline ends. CDR3 length: 15 residues.